This T cell receptor beta chain was profiled in a study of breast tumors, draining lymph nodes, adjacent tissues. A single record per CDR3 protein comes from TCRdb applying MiXCR to the multiplex PCR reads. The sample holds about 140,000 distinct CDR3 sequences; 30% to 35% are singletons and the top ten take around 2.3%. Germline lookup yields CDR1 LNHNV and CDR2 YYDKDF (reference sequence). Losses at the gene ends were 9 bases for V and 8 bases for J; bases not matched to a gene: 6. This CDR3 has 14 amino acids. The lymph nodes were axillary draining lymph nodes from breast cancer patients. The sample comprised axillary lymph node tissue. This TCR came from a female donor with breast cancer. Some clones in this sample may be carry-over from other donors' samples. The chain carries TRBV15 and TRBJ1-6; 11 nucleotides line up with TRBD1. CDR3 bases: TGTGCCACGAGCCGGGACAGGGGGTATTCACCCCTCCACTTT. Amino acid sequence: CATSRDRGYSPLHF.